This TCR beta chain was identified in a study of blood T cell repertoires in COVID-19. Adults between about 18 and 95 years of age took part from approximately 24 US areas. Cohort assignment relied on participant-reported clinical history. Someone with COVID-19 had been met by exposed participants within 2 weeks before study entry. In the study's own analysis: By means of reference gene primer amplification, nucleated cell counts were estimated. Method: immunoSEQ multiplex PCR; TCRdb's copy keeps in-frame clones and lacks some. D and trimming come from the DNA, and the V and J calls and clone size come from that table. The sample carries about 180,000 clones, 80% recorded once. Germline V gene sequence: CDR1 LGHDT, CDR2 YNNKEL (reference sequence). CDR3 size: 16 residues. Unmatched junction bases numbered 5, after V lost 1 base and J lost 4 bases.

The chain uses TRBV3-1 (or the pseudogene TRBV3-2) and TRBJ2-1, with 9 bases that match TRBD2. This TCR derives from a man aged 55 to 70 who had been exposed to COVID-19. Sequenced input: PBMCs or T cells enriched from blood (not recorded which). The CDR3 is CASSQATSGLYNEQFF. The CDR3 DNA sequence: TGTGCCAGCAGCCAAGCAACTAGCGGGCTTTACAATGAGCAGTTCTTC.